A single T cell receptor beta chain is shown here with its context. The sample holds many counts of this clonotype. Its antigen target is currently unknown. It has no much larger one-base neighbor in the sample; base qualities were not kept. The data are from a study of CD8+CD57+ T cells in acquired aplastic anemia (dated by TCRdb to 2016 to 2018). The study in broad terms: A mean of around 3 ug of DNA, ranging from about 0.2 to 27.4 ug, was extracted from sorted CD4+ and CD8+ cells. CD8+CD57+ expansion was defined as frequency above the mean frequency observed in healthy subjects. Overall results and qualifications from the work: CD8+ Simpson's diversity did not differ significantly between patients and healthy controls (P=0.060). Roughly 29 CD8+ CDR3 sequences were found to be shared between patients and controls, but these sequences appeared to be highly expressed in patients and within the immunodominant clones of the patients.

Expansion of CD8+CD57+ cells had been shown by flow cytometry in the patients chosen for sequencing. Every patient had severe acquired aplastic anemia, diagnosed using the International Study of Aplastic Anemia and Agranulocytosis and Camitta criteria. No therapy had been received by the patients at the time of blood sampling. In the study, sorted CD4+ and CD8+ blood T cells from patients with severe aplastic anemia and from healthy subjects underwent deep sequencing of TCR repertoires. In the USA, patient enrollment took place under clinicaltrials.gov protocols 00001620, 01623167, 00001397, 00071045, 00081523 and 00961064. Ficoll-Paque density gradient centrifugation was used to isolate peripheral blood mononuclear cells. Before DNA extraction, CD4+ and CD8+ T cells were sorted by FACS or by magnetic beads. Spanning cysteine to phenylalanine, the CDR3 consists of 15 amino acids. Only the CDR3 region is kept as DNA, spanning 45 bases read in frame from base 1. CDR1 and CDR2 are read off the germline V gene (reference sequence) as SEHNR and FQNEAQ. Deletion took 5 bases off V and 0 bases off J, with a span of 10 bases between the germline ends.

Genomic DNA was used as template for profiling of TCR beta VDJ combinations and CDR3 sequences. TCR repertoire sequencing was run on an Illumina HiSeq 2000. The original methods were these. Repertoire assessment relied on Simpson's diversity index, CDR3 size and DJ length profiles, and TRBV/TRBJ rearrangement plots. Whichever DNA sequence was most abundant in the deep sequencing data was defined as the immunodominant clone. CDR3 amino acid sequences were screened for sharing across subjects and compared with published repertoires and the VDJdb database. The public reads were reanalyzed by TCRdb: fastp trimming at Q25, MiXCR alignment, in-frame beta chains only. Merged by CDR3 protein, the rows form single entries marked with the most common genes and DNA. TCRdb assigned the V and J calls; the authors' analysis was not used. This sample is represented by fewer than 250,000 distinct CDR3 sequences; approximately 45% of them were singletons. The ten largest clones add up to roughly 8% of the sample.

Material: sorted CD4+, CD8+, or CD8+CD57+ T cells (not recorded which) from PBMCs. The receptor comes from a human donor with aplastic anemia. This chain joins TRBV7-9 to TRBJ1-4; the D gene is perhaps TRBD1, on 6 matching bases. The CDR3 region reads CASSPTGATNEKLFF. In nucleotides, the sequence is TGTGCCAGCAGCCCGACAGGCGCAACTAATGAAAAACTGTTTTTT.